The 2 T cell receptor beta chains listed next were all sequenced from one sample in a study of T-cell reconstitution after alpha-beta-depleted transplantation in children (dated by TCRdb to 2016 to 2018). The sample's treatment or condition label is to be understood as: allogeneic hematopoietic cell transplantation with graft depleted of TCRalphabeta T cells and CD19 B cells. Libraries came from PCR. This sample was sequenced with an Illumina HiSeq 2500. To normalize quantification of the TCRbeta repertoire, the TCR libraries were built with molecular barcoding that relied on unique molecular identifiers. In-frame beta chains were kept once TCRdb had trimmed the public reads at Q25 with fastp and called clones with MiXCR. Each CDR3 protein gets just one entry, which takes the most common genes and DNA from the rows behind it. The sample has a few hundred thousand distinct CDR3 sequences on record, approximately 7% of them singletons. The top ten constitute around 5% of the sample.

The material was PBMCs, obtained before TCRalphabeta/CD19-depleted stem cell transplant. Receptor source: a boy between 2 and 15 years old with acute lymphoblastic leukemia, due to receive a stem cell transplant.

This clonotype was observed at least ten times. Given a much more abundant clone one base away, this may be a read error. The rearrangement links TRBV3-1 to TRBJ2-7; no firm D call. Trimming removed 5 bases at V and 3 bases at J, with 5 bases between. Per germline, CDR1 LGHDT and CDR2 YNNKEL (reference sequence). The CDR3 has 11 amino acids. The CDR3 DNA sequence: TGTGCCAGCAGCAAAATCTACGAGCAGTACTTC. This gives the protein CASSKIYEQYF.

The chain has TRBV7-2 and TRBJ2-2; D assignment may be TRBD1 or TRBD2 (6 bases each). V was cut by 9 bases and J by 4 bases, with 18 bases left in between. The CDR3 runs to 15 residues. The V gene's germline CDR1 is SGHTA and CDR2 FQGNSA. The CDR3 nucleotides read TGTGCCAGTCTTCCGGGGGCATCCTTCACCGGGGAGCTGTTTTTT. Translated, it gives CASLPGASFTGELFF.